One TCR beta chain is described in this entry. As for time point: sample taken at primary tumor resection. TCRs were sequenced from unsorted whole RNA of tumor, nontumor lung or PBMC. TCR cDNA molecules were tagged individually, and each one carried a unique molecular identifier. TCRdb re-called the 5' RACE reads through MiXCR, storing one row per CDR3 protein. The sample contains about 45,000 distinct CDR3 sequences, approximately 14% of which appear only once. This sample is drawn from a study of spatial heterogeneity in lung cancer. Germline CDR1 reads SGDLS; CDR2 reads YYNGEE. J gave up 3 bases and V 0 bases, and 4 bases lay outside the gene matches. The CDR3 totals 15 residues.

The chain couples TRBV9 to TRBJ2-7; TRBD2 matches 9 bases. The sequencing here drew on PBMCs, taken at surgery. This TCR came from a male donor with early-stage non-small cell lung cancer. The DNA of the CDR3 is TGTGCCAGCAGCGTAGGTAGCGGGAGCTACTACGAGCAGTACTTC. Translated, it gives CASSVGSGSYYEQYF.